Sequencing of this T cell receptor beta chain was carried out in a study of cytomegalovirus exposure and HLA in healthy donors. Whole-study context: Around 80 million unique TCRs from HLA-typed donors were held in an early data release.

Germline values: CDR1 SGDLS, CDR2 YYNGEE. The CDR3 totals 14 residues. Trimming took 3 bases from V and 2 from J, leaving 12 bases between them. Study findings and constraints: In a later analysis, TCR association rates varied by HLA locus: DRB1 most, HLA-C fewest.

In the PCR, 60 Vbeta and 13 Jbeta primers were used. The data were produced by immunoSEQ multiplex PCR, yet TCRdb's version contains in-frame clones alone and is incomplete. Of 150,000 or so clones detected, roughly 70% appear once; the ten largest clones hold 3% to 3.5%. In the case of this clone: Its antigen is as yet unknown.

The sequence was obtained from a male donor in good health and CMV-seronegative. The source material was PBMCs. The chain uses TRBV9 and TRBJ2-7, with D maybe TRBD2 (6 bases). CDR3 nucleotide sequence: TGTGCCAGCAGCGCGGGGGACGGAGCCTACGAGCAGTACTTC. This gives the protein CASSAGDGAYEQYF.